This T cell receptor beta chain was sequenced in a study of blood T cell repertoires in COVID-19. Study as a whole: PBMCs, B-cell-depleted T cells, or T cells provided the cDNA or gDNA that made up the material.

The ends lost 6 bases at V and 2 bases at J; junction bases unmatched: 6. Germline V gives CDR1 SQVTM, CDR2 ANQGSEA. The CDR3 has 13 residues. In the 2 weeks before study entry, exposed participants met a COVID-19 case, which was PCR-confirmed or clinician-diagnosed. Authors' analysis steps: The assay estimated nucleated cells by amplifying reference gene primers. Method: immunoSEQ multiplex PCR; TCRdb's copy keeps in-frame clones and lacks some. That table is the source of V, J and clone size, and D and trimming were worked out from the DNA. The sample shows 300,000 to 400,000 clones, about 85% of them seen only once.

The receptor's source is a woman aged 25 to 39 who had been exposed to COVID-19. The sequencing input was PBMCs or T cells enriched from blood (not recorded which). V usage is TRBV29-1 and J usage is TRBJ1-1; 7 positions agree with TRBD1. Here the CDR3 reads CSVARDSNTEAFF. The CDR3 DNA is TGCAGCGTGGCCCGGGACAGTAACACTGAAGCTTTCTTT. The full variable domain, rest sourced from reference TRBV29-1 and TRBJ1-1, is SAVISQKPSRDICQRGTSLTIQCQVDSQVTMMFWYRQQPGQSLTLIATANQGSEATYESGFVIDKFPISRPNLTFSTLTVSNMSPEDSSIYLCSVARDSNTEAFFGQGTRLTVV.